This T cell receptor (beta chain) appears in the sequencing data of a study of cytomegalovirus exposure and HLA in healthy donors. This CDR3 contains 14 residues. V was cut by 0 bases and J by 6 bases, with 11 bases left in between. The germline gives CDR1 WSHSY, CDR2 SAAADI. TCRdb's copy holds only in-frame clones and misses some; the assay was immunoSEQ multiplex PCR. The sample shows some 200,000 clones, roughly 86% of them seen only once. With respect to this clone: The antigen is undetermined.

General study results and limits: The study recorded more than 150 TCR beta chains that were cytomegalovirus-associated.

The donors were part of the validation cohort, which consisted of over a hundred subjects and was separate from the first cohort of around 620 subjects. What was sequenced was PBMCs. The source of this sequence is a man younger than 45 in good health and CMV-seropositive. This sequence joins TRBV10-2 and TRBJ1-2; D remains unclear. The CDR3 sequence: CASSESTGRHGYTF. CDR3 nucleotides: TGCGCCAGCAGTGAGTCGACGGGAAGGCATGGCTACACCTTC.